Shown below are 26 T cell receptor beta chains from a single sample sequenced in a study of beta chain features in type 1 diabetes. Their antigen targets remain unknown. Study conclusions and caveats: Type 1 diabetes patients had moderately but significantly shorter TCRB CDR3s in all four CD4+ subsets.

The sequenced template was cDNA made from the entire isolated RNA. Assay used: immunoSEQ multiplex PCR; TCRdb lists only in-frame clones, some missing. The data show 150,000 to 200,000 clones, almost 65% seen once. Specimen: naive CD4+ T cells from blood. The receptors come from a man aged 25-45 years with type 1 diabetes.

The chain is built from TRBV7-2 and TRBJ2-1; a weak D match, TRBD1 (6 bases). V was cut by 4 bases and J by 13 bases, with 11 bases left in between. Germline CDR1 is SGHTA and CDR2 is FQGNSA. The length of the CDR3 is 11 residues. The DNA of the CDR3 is TGTGCCAGCAGCTCCGGGACACTTCAGTTCTTC. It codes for CASSSGTLQFF.

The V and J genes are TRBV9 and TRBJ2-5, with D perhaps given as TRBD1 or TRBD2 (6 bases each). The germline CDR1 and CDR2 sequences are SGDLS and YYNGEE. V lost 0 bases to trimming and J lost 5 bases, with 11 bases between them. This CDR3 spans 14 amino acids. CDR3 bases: TGTGCCAGCAGCGTAGTAGGGGGGATCGAGACCCAGTACTTC. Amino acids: CASSVVGGIETQYF. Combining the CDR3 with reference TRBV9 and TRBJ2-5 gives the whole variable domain DSGVTQTPKHLITATGQRVTLRCSPRSGDLSVYWYQQSLDQGLQFLIQYYNGEERAKGNILERFSAQQFPDLHSELNLSSLELGDSALYFCASSVVGGIETQYFGPGTRLLVL.

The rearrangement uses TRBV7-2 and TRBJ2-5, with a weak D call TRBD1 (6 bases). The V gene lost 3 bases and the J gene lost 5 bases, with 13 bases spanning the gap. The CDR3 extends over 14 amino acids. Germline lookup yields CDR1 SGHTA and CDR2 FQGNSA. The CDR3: CASSFSSGAETQYF. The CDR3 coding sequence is TGTGCCAGCAGCTTTTCATCAGGGGCCGAGACCCAGTACTTC.

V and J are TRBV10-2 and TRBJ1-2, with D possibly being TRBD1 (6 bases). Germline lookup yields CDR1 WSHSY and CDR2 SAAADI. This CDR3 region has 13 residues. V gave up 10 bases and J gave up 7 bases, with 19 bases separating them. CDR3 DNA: TGCGCCACCCTCTCACAGGGATACGGTGGCTACACCTTC. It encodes CATLSQGYGGYTF.

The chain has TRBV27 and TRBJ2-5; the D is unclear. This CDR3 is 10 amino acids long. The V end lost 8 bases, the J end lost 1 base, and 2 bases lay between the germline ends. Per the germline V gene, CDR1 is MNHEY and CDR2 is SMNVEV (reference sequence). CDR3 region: CASRQETQYF. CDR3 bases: TGTGCCAGCCGCCAAGAGACCCAGTACTTC.

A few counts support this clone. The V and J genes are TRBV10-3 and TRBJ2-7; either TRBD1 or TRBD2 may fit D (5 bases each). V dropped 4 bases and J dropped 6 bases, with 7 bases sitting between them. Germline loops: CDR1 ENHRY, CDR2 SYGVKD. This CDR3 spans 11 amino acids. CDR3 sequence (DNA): TGTGCCATCAGTGGTGGGGGCGAGCAGTACTTC. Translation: CAISGGGEQYF.

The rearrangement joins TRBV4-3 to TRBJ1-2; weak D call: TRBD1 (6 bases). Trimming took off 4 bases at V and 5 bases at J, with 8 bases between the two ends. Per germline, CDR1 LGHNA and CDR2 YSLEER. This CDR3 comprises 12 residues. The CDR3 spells CASSLTGYGYTF. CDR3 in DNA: TGCGCCAGCAGCCTTACAGGGTATGGCTACACCTTC.

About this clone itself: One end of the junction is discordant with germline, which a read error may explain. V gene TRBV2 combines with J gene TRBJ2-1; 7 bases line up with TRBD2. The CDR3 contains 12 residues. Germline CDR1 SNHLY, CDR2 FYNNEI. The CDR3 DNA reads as TGTGCCAGCAGTGATATCGGACTAGAGACGATCTTC. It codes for CASSDIGLETIF.

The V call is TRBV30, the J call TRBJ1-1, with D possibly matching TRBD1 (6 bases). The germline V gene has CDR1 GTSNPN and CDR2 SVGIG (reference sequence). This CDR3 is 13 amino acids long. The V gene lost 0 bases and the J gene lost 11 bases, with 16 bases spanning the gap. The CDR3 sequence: CAWSVSSGDGAFF. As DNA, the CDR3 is TGTGCCTGGAGTGTATCGTCAGGGGATGGGGCTTTCTTT. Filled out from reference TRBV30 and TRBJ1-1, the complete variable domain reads SQTIHQWPATLVQPVGSPLSLECTVEGTSNPNLYWYRQAAGRGLQLLFYSVGIGQISSEVPQNLSASRPQDRQFILSSKKLLLSDSGFYLCAWSVSSGDGAFFGQGTRLTVV.

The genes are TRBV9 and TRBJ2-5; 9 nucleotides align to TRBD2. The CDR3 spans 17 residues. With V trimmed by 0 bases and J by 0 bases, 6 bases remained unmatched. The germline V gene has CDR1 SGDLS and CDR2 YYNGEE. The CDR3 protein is CASSVGVSSGDQETQYF. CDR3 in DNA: TGTGCCAGCAGCGTAGGTGTTTCTAGCGGGGACCAAGAGACCCAGTACTTC.

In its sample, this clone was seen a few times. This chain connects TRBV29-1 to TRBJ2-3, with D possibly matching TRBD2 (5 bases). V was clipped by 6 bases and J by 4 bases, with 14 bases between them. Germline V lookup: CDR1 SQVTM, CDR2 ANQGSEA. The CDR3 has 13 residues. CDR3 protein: CSVGGSPPDTQYF. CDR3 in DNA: TGCAGCGTCGGAGGCTCCCCACCAGATACGCAGTATTTT.

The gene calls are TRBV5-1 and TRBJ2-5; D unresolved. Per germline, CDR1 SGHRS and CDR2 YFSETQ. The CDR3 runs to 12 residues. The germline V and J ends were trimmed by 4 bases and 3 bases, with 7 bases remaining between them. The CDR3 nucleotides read TGCGCCAGCAGCGCGCAAGAAGAGACCCAGTACTTC. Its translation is CASSAQEETQYF.

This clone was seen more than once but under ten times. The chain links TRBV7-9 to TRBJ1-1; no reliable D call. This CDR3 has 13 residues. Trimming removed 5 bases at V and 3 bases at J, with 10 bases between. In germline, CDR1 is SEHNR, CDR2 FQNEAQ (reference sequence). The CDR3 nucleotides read TGTGCCAGCAGCCAGAGAAAAGACACTGAAGCTTTCTTT. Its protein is CASSQRKDTEAFF.

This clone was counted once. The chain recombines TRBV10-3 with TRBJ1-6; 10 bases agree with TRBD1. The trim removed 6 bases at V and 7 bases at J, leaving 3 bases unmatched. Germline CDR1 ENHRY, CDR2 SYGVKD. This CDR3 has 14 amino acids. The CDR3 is CAIRPGQGNSPLHF. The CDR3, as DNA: TGTGCCATCAGGCCGGGACAGGGGAATTCACCCCTCCACTTT.

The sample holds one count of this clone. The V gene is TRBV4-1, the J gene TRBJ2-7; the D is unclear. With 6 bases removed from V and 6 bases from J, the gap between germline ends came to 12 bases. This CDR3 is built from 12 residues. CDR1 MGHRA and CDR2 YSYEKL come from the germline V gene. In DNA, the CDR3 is TGCGCCAGCAGGGCTACGGGTGGCGAGCAGTACTTC. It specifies CASRATGGEQYF.

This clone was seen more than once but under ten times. The CDR3 protein is CASSAHTGRGDTQYF. The DNA of the CDR3 is TGTGCCAGCAGTGCCCACACGGGTCGTGGAGATACGCAGTATTTT. The J gene is TRBJ2-3, the V gene TRBV25-1; D gene uncertain. The CDR3 length is 15 residues. Germline V gene data show CDR1 as MGHDK and CDR2 as SYGVNS. Between the trimmed V and J ends, which lost 4 bases and 5 bases, there was a span of 16 bases.

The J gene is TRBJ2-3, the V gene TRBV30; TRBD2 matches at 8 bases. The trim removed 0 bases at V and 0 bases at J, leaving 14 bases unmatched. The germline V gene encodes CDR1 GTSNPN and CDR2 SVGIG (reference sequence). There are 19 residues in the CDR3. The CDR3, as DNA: TGTGCCTGGAGTGTTCAAAGGACGGTAGCGGGGCGCAGCACAGATACGCAGTATTTT. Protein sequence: CAWSVQRTVAGRSTDTQYF.

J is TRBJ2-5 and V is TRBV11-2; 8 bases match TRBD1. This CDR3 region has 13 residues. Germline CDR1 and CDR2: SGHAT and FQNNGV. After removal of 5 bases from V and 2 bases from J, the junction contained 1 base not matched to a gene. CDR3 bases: TGTGCCAGCAGCCGGACAGGGCAAGAGACCCAGTACTTC. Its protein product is CASSRTGQETQYF.

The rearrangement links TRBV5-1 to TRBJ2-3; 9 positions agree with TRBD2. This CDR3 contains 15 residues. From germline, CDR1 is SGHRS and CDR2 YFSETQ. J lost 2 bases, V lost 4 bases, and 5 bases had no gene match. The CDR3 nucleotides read TGCGCCAGCAGCACCGCTAGCGGGGCCACAGATACGCAGTATTTT. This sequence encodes CASSTASGATDTQYF.

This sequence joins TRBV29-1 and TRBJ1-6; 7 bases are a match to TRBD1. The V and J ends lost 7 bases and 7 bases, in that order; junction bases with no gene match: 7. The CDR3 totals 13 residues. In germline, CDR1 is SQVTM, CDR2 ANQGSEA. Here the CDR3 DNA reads TGCAGCGCCGCAGGGGGTCGGAATTCACCCCTCCACTTT. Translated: CSAAGGRNSPLHF.

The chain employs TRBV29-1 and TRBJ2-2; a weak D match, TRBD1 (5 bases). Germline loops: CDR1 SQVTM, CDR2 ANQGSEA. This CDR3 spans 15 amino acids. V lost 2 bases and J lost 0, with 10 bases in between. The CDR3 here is CSVELAGSNTGELFF. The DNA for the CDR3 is TGCAGCGTTGAATTGGCAGGGTCGAACACCGGGGAGCTGTTTTTT.

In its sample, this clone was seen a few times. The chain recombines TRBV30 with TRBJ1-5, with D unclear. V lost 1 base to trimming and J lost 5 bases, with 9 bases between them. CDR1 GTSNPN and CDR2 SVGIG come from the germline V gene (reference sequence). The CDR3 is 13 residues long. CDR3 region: CAWSAGIDQPQHF. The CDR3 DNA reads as TGTGCCTGGAGTGCCGGGATCGATCAGCCCCAGCATTTT. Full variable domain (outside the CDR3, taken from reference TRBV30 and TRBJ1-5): SQTIHQWPATLVQPVGSPLSLECTVEGTSNPNLYWYRQAAGRGLQLLFYSVGIGQISSEVPQNLSASRPQDRQFILSSKKLLLSDSGFYLCAWSAGIDQPQHFGDGTRLSIL.

The DNA of the CDR3 is TGTGCCAGCAGTTCGACAGGGTTGGTGGAGACCCAGTACTTC. Translating gives CASSSTGLVETQYF. The chain uses TRBV28 and TRBJ2-5; 7 bases are a match to TRBD1. CDR3 size: 14 residues. J lost 5 bases, V lost 4 bases, and 7 bases had no gene match. The germline V gene has CDR1 MDHEN and CDR2 SYDVKM. The variable domain in full, completed from reference TRBV28 and TRBJ2-5, reads DVKVTQSSRYLVKRTGEKVFLECVQDMDHENMFWYRQDPGLGLRLIYFSYDVKMKEKGDIPEGYSVSREKKERFSLILESASTNQTSMYLCASSSTGLVETQYFGPGTRLLVL.

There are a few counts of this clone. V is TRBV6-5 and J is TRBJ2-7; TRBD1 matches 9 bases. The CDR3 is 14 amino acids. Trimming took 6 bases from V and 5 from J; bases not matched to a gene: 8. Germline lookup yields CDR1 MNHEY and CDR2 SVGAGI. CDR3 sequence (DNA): TGTGCCAGCAGGACCGGGACAGGGAAACACGAGCAGTACTTC. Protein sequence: CASRTGTGKHEQYF.

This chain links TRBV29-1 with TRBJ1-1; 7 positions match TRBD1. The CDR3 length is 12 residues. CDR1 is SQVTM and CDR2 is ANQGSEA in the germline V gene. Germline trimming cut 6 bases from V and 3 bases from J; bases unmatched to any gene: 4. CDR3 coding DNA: TGCAGCGTCCGGGACAGACACACTGAAGCTTTCTTT. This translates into CSVRDRHTEAFF.

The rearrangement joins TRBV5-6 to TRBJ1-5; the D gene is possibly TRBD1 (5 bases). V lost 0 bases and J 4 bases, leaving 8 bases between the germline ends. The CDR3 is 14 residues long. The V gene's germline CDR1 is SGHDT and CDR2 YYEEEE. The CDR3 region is CASSLAQGNQPQHF. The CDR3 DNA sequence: TGTGCCAGCAGCTTGGCGCAGGGTAATCAGCCCCAGCATTTT.